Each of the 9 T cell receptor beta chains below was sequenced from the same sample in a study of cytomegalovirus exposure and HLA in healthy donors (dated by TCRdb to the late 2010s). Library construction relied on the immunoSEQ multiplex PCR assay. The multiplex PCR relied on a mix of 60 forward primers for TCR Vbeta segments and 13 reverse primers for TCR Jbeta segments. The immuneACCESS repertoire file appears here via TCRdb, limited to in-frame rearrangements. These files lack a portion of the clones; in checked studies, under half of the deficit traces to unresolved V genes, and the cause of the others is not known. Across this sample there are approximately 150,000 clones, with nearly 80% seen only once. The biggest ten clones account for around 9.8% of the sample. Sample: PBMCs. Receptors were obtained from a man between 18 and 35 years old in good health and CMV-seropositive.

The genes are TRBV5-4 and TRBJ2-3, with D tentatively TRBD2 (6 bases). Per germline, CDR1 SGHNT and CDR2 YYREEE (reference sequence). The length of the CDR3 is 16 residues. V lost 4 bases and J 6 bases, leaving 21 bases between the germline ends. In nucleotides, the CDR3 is TGTGCCAGCAGCCGCGGTGGGAGGATTTCTGCGGATACGCAGTATTTT. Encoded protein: CASSRGGRISADTQYF.

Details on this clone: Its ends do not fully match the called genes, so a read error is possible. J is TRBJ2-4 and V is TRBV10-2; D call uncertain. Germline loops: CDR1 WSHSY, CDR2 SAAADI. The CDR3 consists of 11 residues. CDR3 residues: CASRSKNSQYF. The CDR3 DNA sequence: TGCGCCAGCCGATCCAAAAACAGTCAGTACTTC.

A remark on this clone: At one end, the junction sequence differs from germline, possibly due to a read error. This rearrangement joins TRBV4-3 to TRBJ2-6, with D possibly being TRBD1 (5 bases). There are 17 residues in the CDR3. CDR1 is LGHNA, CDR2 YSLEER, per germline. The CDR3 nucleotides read TGCGCCAGCAGCCAAGATAACGGTTGGTCTGGGGCCAACGGCCTGACTTTC. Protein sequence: CASSQDNGWSGANGLTF.

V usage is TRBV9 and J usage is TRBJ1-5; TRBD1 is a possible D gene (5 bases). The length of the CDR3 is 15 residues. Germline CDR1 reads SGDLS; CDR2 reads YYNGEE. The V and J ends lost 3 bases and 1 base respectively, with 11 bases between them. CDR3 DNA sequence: TGTGCCAGCAGCGAGTCAGGGCGAAGCAATCAGCCCCAGCATTTT. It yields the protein CASSESGRSNQPQHF.

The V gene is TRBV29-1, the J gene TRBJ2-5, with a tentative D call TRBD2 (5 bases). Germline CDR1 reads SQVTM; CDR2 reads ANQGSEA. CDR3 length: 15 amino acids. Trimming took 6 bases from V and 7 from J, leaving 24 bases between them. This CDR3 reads CSVDEPLGLIGTQYF. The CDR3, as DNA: TGCAGCGTAGACGAACCTCTAGGACTGATAGGGACCCAGTACTTC.

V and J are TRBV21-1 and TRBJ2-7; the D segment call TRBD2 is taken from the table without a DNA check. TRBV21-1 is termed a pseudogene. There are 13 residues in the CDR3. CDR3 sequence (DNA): TGTGCCAGCAGCCCCAGGAGGGGGGGGGAGCAGTACTTC. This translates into CASSPRRGGEQYF.

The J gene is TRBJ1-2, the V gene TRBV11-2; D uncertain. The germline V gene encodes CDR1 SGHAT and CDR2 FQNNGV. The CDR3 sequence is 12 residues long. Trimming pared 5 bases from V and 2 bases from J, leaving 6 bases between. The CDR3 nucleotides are TGTGCCAGCAGCCCCGAGAACTATGGCTACACCTTC. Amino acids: CASSPENYGYTF.

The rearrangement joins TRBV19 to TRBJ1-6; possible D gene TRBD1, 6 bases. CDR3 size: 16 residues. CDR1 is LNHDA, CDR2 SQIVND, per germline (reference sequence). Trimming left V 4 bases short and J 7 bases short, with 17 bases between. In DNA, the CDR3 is TGTGCCAGTAGTACGAGTAGTGGGGGCTGGAATTCACCCCTCCACTTT. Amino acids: CASSTSSGGWNSPLHF. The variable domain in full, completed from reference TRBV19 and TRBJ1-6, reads DGGITQSPKYLFRKEGQNVTLSCEQNLNHDAMYWYRQDPGQGLRLIYYSQIVNDFQKGDIAEGYSVSREKKESFPLTVTSAQKNPTAFYLCASSTSSGGWNSPLHFGNGTRLTVT.

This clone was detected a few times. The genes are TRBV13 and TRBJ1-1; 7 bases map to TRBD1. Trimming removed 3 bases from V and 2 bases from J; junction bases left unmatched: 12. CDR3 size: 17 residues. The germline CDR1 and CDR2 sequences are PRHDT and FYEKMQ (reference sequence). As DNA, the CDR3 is TGTGCCAGCAGCTTTCCTCGCTCAGACAGGGACAACACTGAAGCTTTCTTT. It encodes CASSFPRSDRDNTEAFF.